The source of this T cell receptor beta chain is a study of T cell clones after liver transplantation. Study background: Immunosuppression withdrawal was tried within 2 years after liver transplantation in this trial. Tolerant meant at least one year fully off immunosuppression without liver enzymes above twice normal. Study conclusions and caveats: Graft donor-reactive T cells may have migrated into the graft rather than being deleted.

This clone was detected only a few times. Its matching antigen is unknown. Libraries were prepared by immunoSEQ multiplex PCR; TCRdb keeps only in-frame clonotypes and omits some of them. The data hold under 130,000 clones, with roughly 80% observed a single time. Unmatched junction bases numbered 3, after V lost 5 bases and J lost 3 bases. Per germline, CDR1 MNHEY and CDR2 SVGAGI. The CDR3 runs to 15 residues. The sequencing used CD4+ T cells from blood, collected approximately 43 months after liver transplant. The chain carries TRBV6-5 and TRBJ2-1; TRBD2 aligns across 11 bases. The TCR originated in a human patient who received a liver transplant. Part of the T cell pool may stem from the graft donor. CDR3: CASSLGTSGYNEQFF. The CDR3 DNA sequence: TGTGCCAGCAGTCTCGGGACTAGCGGCTACAATGAGCAGTTCTTC.